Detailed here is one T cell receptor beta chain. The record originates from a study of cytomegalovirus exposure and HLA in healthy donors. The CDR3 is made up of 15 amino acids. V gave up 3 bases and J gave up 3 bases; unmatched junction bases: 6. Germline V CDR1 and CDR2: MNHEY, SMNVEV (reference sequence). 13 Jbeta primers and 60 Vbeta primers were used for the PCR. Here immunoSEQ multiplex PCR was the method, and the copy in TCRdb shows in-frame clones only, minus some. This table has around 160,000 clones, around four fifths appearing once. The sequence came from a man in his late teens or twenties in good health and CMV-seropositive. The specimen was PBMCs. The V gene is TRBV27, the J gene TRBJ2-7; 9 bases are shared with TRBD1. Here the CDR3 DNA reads TGTGCCAGCAGTTTGGGACAGGGACCATTCTACGAGCAGTACTTC. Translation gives CASSLGQGPFYEQYF.